This T cell receptor (beta chain) was captured in a study of T cell changes during pregnancy in multiple sclerosis. With V trimmed by 5 bases and J by 5 bases, 5 bases remained unmatched. The CDR3 extends over 14 amino acids. Germline-derived CDR1 and CDR2 are SGHAT and FQNNGV. The repertoire was sequenced with immunoSEQ multiplex PCR; TCRdb's copy has only in-frame clones and lacks some. The table shows about 33,000 clones, with around 94% occurring only once. Sequenced input: PBMCs (not recorded whether the cells were cultured). This chain joins TRBV11-2 and TRBJ1-1; TRBD1 matches at 10 bases. This clonotype was obtained from a female donor with multiple sclerosis, enrolled in a pregnancy study. As DNA, the CDR3 is TGTGCCAGCAGCACAGGGACAGGGGAGACTGAAGCTTTCTTT. Its protein is CASSTGTGETEAFF.